The sequence of this T cell receptor (beta chain) was determined in a study of tumor-infiltrating lymphocytes in primary liver carcinoma. Overall study: Measuring roughly 4 to 10 cm across, the tumors were staged as T1-T3 N0M0. Samples produced roughly 3.5 to 7.5 million productive TCRbeta reads, comparable across tissue types.

V lost 4 bases and J lost 7, with 19 bases in between. CDR1 SQVTM and CDR2 ANQGSEA come from the germline V gene. The CDR3 sequence is 15 residues long. Making TCR beta cDNA involved approximately 0.5 ug total RNA and a constant-region primer. Construction of TCR beta libraries relied on three successive nested multiplex PCR rounds employing slightly modified ARM-PCR. In the first two PCR rounds, TRBV1-TRBV30 forward primers were paired with a C-beta reverse primer, and each round lasted approximately 10 cycles. Each CDR3 protein is one row after TCRdb ran MiXCR on the multiplex PCR reads. This table has fewer than 85,000 distinct CDR3 sequences, approximately 69% appearing once. Co-extraction of RNA and DNA was performed on about 20-32 mg of unsorted bulk tissue. No treatment had been given to the patients, who were chronically infected with HBV.

The receptor was isolated from a middle-aged man with primary liver carcinoma and hepatitis B virus infection. This sequence joins TRBV29-1 and TRBJ2-2; D is possibly TRBD2 (5 bases). Sequenced sample: tumor-adjacent normal liver tissue. In DNA, the CDR3 is TGCAGCGTTGGGACTGGCGCGGCGAATATCGGGGAGCTGTTTTTT. It codes for CSVGTGAANIGELFF.